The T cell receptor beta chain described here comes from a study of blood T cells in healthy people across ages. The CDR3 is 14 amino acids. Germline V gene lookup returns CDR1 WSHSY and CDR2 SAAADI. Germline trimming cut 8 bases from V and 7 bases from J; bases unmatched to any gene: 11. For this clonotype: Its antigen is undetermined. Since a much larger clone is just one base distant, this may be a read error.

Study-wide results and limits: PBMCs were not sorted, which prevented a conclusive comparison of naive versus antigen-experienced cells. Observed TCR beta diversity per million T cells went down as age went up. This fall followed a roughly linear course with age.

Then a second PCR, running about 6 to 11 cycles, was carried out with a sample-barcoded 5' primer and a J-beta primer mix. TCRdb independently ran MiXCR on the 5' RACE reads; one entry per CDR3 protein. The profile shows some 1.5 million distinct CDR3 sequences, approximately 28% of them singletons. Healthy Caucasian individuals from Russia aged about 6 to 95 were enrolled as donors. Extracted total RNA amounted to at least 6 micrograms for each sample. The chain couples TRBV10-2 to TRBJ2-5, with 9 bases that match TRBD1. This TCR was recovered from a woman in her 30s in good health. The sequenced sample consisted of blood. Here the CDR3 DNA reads TGCGCCAGCTCCGGGACAGGGTATCGCGGGACCCAGTACTTC. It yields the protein CASSGTGYRGTQYF.